The 26 T cell receptor beta chains below come from one sample, sequenced in a study of T cell repertoires in cytomegalovirus infection. TCRdb re-called the reads with MiXCR, one entry per CDR3 protein. Here the sample spans 800,000 to 950,000 distinct CDR3 sequences, around a third being singletons. Their antigen targets remain unknown. The material sequenced was cultured CD8+ T cells from PBMCs, taken from culture after CMV antigen stimulation. These receptors all come from a human donor in good health (CMV status not recorded). Some clones in this sample may be carry-over from other donors' samples.

Ten or more counts support this clonotype. The chain joins TRBV7-6 to TRBJ2-5, with 12 bases fitting TRBD2. V lost 0 bases, J lost 2 bases, and 16 bases stayed unmatched. The CDR3 consists of 21 residues. In germline, CDR1 is SGHVS, CDR2 FNYEAQ. CDR3 sequence reads: CASSLAWVTTSGGSIQETQYF. The CDR3 DNA reads as TGTGCCAGCAGCTTAGCATGGGTAACCACTAGCGGGGGGTCAATACAAGAGACCCAGTACTTC.

V and J are TRBV4-1 and TRBJ1-3; D is uncertain. Germline V lookup: CDR1 MGHRA, CDR2 YSYEKL. V was clipped by 1 base and J by 0 bases, with 10 bases between them. The CDR3 is 16 amino acids. For the CDR3, the DNA is TGCGCCAGCAGCCAAGCGCCACAGAACTCTGGAAACACCATATATTTT. Translating gives CASSQAPQNSGNTIYF.

This clonotype was observed many times. The V gene is TRBV7-2, the J gene TRBJ1-1; D might be TRBD1 (5 bases). V was trimmed by 1 base and J by 6 bases, leaving 6 bases between them. The CDR3 is made up of 12 amino acids. Germline-derived CDR1 and CDR2 are SGHTA and FQGNSA. The CDR3 region is CASSLGGAEAFF. The DNA for the CDR3 is TGTGCCAGCAGCTTAGGAGGGGCTGAAGCTTTCTTT.

This clonotype was seen a handful of times. This chain connects TRBV7-6 to TRBJ2-7; 10 bases agree with TRBD2. With 1 base clipped from V and 2 bases from J, the junction kept 8 bases outside the gene matches. Per the germline V gene, CDR1 is SGHVS and CDR2 is FNYEAQ. The CDR3 runs to 17 residues. The CDR3 DNA follows: TGTGCCAGCAGCTTAGAGCGGAGCGGGGGGGCACCCTACGAGCAGTACTTC. Encoded protein: CASSLERSGGAPYEQYF.

The chain has TRBV7-6 and TRBJ1-6; a weak D match, TRBD1 (6 bases). Germline values: CDR1 SGHVS, CDR2 FNYEAQ. V lost 5 bases and J lost 7, with 18 bases in between. The CDR3 extends over 16 amino acids. CDR3 loop: CASSPDSRSENSPLHF. Written as DNA, the CDR3 is TGTGCCAGCAGCCCGGACAGCAGAAGCGAAAATTCACCCCTCCACTTT.

This clonotype was recorded many times. The V and J genes are TRBV7-6 and TRBJ2-3; D is ambiguous. In germline, CDR1 is SGHVS, CDR2 FNYEAQ. V lost 1 base, J lost 3 bases, and 11 bases lay in between. The CDR3 is made up of 15 amino acids. DNA for the CDR3: TGTGCCAGCAGCTTAGTCCACACAAATACAGATACGCAGTATTTT. Residues: CASSLVHTNTDTQYF.

A few counts support this clonotype. V gene TRBV7-8 combines with J gene TRBJ2-7; no definite D call. Per germline, CDR1 SGHVS and CDR2 FQNEAQ. The CDR3 is made up of 13 amino acids. Trimming took off 5 bases at V and 6 bases at J, with 14 bases between the two ends. The CDR3, as DNA: TGTGCCAGCAGCCCCGGGCTAGTTGGCGAGCAGTACGTC. It codes for CASSPGLVGEQYV.

Details on this clonotype: An end of the junction does not agree with germline; a read error may underlie this. The gene calls are TRBV6-1 and TRBJ2-1; D unclear. CDR3 length: 14 amino acids. Looked up from germline, CDR1 is MNHNS and CDR2 is SASEGT. The CDR3 spells CANSELVVEDEQFF. The DNA of the CDR3 is TGTGCCAACAGTGAGTTGGTGGTAGAAGATGAGCAGTTCTTC.

The chain uses TRBV7-9 and TRBJ1-2, with 8 bases that match TRBD1. Germline assignment: CDR1 SEHNR and CDR2 FQNEAQ (reference sequence). V trimming: 4 bases; J trimming: 5 bases; junction bases outside the gene matches: 6. The CDR3 runs 14 residues. Written as DNA, the CDR3 is TGTGCCAGCAGCTCCAGGGGGCGCGGTTATGGCTACACCTTC. It codes for CASSSRGRGYGYTF.

The gene calls are TRBV27 and TRBJ2-7, with a possible D match to TRBD1 (6 bases). Germline-derived CDR1 and CDR2 are MNHEY and SMNVEV (reference sequence). V dropped 6 bases and J dropped 4 bases, with 16 bases sitting between them. The CDR3 length is 14 residues. CDR3 bases: TGTGCCAGCAGCCAACAGGGACGAAGTTACGAGCAGTACTTC. This gives the protein CASSQQGRSYEQYF.

CDR3 DNA: TGTGCCACCAGTGATAATCGACAGGGTTTTCAGCCCCAGCATTTT. This translates into CATSDNRQGFQPQHF. The chain uses TRBV24-1 and TRBJ1-5; 7 bases agree with TRBD1. V trimming: 3 bases; J trimming: 6 bases; junction bases outside the gene matches: 7. The CDR3 has 15 residues. Germline loops: CDR1 KGHDR, CDR2 SFDVKD.

This clonotype was picked up a small number of times. The rearrangement links TRBV7-3 to TRBJ2-2, with D hard to call. Germline values: CDR1 SGHTA, CDR2 FQGTGA. Trimming pared 5 bases from V and 0 bases from J, leaving 10 bases between. This CDR3 region has 15 residues. The CDR3, as DNA: TGTGCCAGCAGCCCGGTCAGCCCGAACACCGGGGAGCTGTTTTTT. Amino acids: CASSPVSPNTGELFF.

The chain links TRBV28 to TRBJ2-2; no clear D gene. V lost 3 bases, J lost 3 bases, and 14 bases lay in between. Germline V gives CDR1 MDHEN, CDR2 SYDVKM. This CDR3 is 16 amino acids long. CDR3: CASSFPDTLYTGELFF. Here the CDR3 DNA reads TGTGCCAGCAGTTTCCCCGACACACTCTACACCGGGGAGCTGTTTTTT.

This sequence joins TRBV6-1 and TRBJ2-1; D is possibly TRBD1 or TRBD2 (5 bases each). Trimming stripped 6 bases from V and 4 bases from J, with 16 bases between. The germline gives CDR1 MNHNS, CDR2 SASEGT. The CDR3 has 15 amino acids. The CDR3 sequence is CASSPLGPSYNEQFF. For the CDR3, the DNA is TGTGCCAGCAGCCCTCTGGGACCCTCGTACAATGAGCAGTTCTTC.

The chain is built from TRBV6-8 and TRBJ1-1; D is ambiguous. The CDR3 spans 15 residues. The germline V and J ends were trimmed by 5 bases and 4 bases, with 17 bases remaining between them. Looked up from germline, CDR1 is MNHGY and CDR2 is SAAAGT. CDR3 residues: CASSPQTTLGTEAFF. The CDR3 DNA reads TGTGCCAGCAGTCCGCAGACAACACTGGGCACTGAAGCTTTCTTT.

Comments on this clonotype: It may be a read error: a sequence one base away is much more abundant. The V and J genes are TRBV24-1 and TRBJ2-3; 11 positions match TRBD2. Germline V gives CDR1 KGHDR, CDR2 SFDVKD. CDR3 size: 16 residues. The CDR3 DNA follows: TGTGTCACCAGTGATAACCTAGCGGGGGGAGAAGATACGCAGTATTTT. This translates into CVTSDNLAGGEDTQYF.

This chain uses TRBV3-1 with TRBJ1-1; maybe TRBD1 (6 bases). The V end was cut by 2 bases, the J end by 4 bases, with 14 bases between. The CDR3 sequence is 15 residues long. The germline V gene has CDR1 LGHDT and CDR2 YNNKEL (reference sequence). The CDR3 is CASSQSPGVGTEAFF. CDR3 sequence (DNA): TGTGCCAGCAGCCAAAGCCCAGGGGTGGGCACTGAAGCTTTCTTT.

This sequence joins TRBV29-1 and TRBJ2-3; no clear D. Germline V CDR1 and CDR2: SQVTM, ANQGSEA. V was pared by 4 bases and J by 7 bases, with 15 bases between. This CDR3 comprises 13 residues. Here the CDR3 reads CSVVVPTLHTQYF. For the CDR3, the DNA is TGCAGCGTTGTAGTCCCGACCCTGCATACGCAGTATTTT.

The gene calls are TRBV12-3 or TRBV12-4 and TRBJ2-4; tentative D call: TRBD2 (5 bases). The V end was cut by 2 bases, the J end by 3 bases, with 17 bases between. This CDR3 region has 17 residues. The CDR3 region is CASSLKRAPPNKNIQYF. The DNA for the CDR3 is TGTGCCAGCAGTTTAAAGAGGGCCCCTCCCAACAAAAACATTCAGTACTTC.

This chain links TRBV19 with TRBJ2-7; D perhaps matches TRBD1 (5 bases). Trimming stripped 5 bases from V and 2 bases from J, with 16 bases between. This CDR3 has 15 amino acids. CDR1 and CDR2 from the germline V gene are LNHDA and SQIVND (reference sequence). As DNA, the CDR3 is TGTGCCAGTAGTCTTGTTCAGGGTGGCCCCTACGAGCAGTACTTC. It translates to CASSLVQGGPYEQYF.

The table lists this clonotype with a count of one. The chain recombines TRBV29-1 with TRBJ2-1, with D possibly being TRBD2 (6 bases). In germline, CDR1 is SQVTM, CDR2 ANQGSEA. Between the trimmed V and J ends, which lost 6 bases and 8 bases, there was a span of 17 bases. This CDR3 is 13 amino acids long. Here the CDR3 reads CSVGTGTRYEQFF. The CDR3 coding sequence is TGCAGCGTGGGTACCGGGACTCGGTATGAGCAGTTCTTC.

This clonotype showed up just a few times. V and J are TRBV6-6 and TRBJ2-7; no clear D gene. In germline, CDR1 is MNHNY, CDR2 SVGAGI (reference sequence). Between the trimmed V and J ends, which lost 7 bases and 3 bases, there was a span of 10 bases. The CDR3 runs 12 residues. The CDR3 DNA follows: TGTGCCAGCAAGGTGGCTAGCTACGAGCAGTACTTC. It is translated as CASKVASYEQYF.

J is TRBJ2-1 and V is TRBV7-9; 12 positions match TRBD2. CDR1 and CDR2 (germline): SEHNR, FQNEAQ (reference sequence). V shed 4 bases, J shed 6 bases, and the junction held 7 bases outside the gene matches. The CDR3 totals 16 residues. The CDR3 bases are TGTGCCAGCAGCTCTAGCGGGGGGGCCGATTTCAATGAGCAGTTCTTC. Its translation: CASSSSGGADFNEQFF.

This clonotype occurred a few times. The rearrangement links TRBV6-5 to TRBJ2-3; the D is unclear. Per germline, CDR1 MNHEY and CDR2 SVGAGI. CDR3 length equals 15 residues. V lost 2 bases, J lost 0 bases, and 9 bases lay in between. For the CDR3, the DNA is TGTGCCAGCAGTTACGGGCCGGCTAGCACAGATACGCAGTATTTT. Its translation: CASSYGPASTDTQYF.

This clonotype has a handful of counts. The rearrangement uses TRBV6-1 and TRBJ2-7, with no clear D. The germline V gene encodes CDR1 MNHNS and CDR2 SASEGT. V lost 3 bases and J 5 bases, leaving 20 bases between the germline ends. The CDR3 length is 16 residues. The CDR3 region has the DNA TGTGCCAGCAGTGATTTCCCGGCCGTTTGGACGGACGAGCAGTACGTC. It codes for CASSDFPAVWTDEQYV.

The rearrangement uses TRBV2 and TRBJ1-6, with D perhaps matching TRBD1 (6 bases). The CDR3 has 14 amino acids. Germline loops: CDR1 SNHLY, CDR2 FYNNEI. V lost 3 bases and J lost 9, with 12 bases in between. CDR3 sequence: CASSDRGAVSPLHF. CDR3 coding DNA: TGTGCCAGCAGTGACAGGGGAGCCGTTTCACCCCTCCACTTT. Using reference TRBV2 and TRBJ1-6 for the parts outside the CDR3, the full variable domain is EPEVTQTPSHQVTQMGQEVILRCVPISNHLYFYWYRQILGQKVEFLVSFYNNEISEKSEIFDDQFSVERPDGSNFTLKIRSTKLEDSAMYFCASSDRGAVSPLHFGNGTRLTVT.